Presented here are 16 T cell receptor beta chains from one specimen sequenced in a study of T-cell reconstitution after alpha-beta-depleted transplantation in children. For TCRbeta, the library was prepared with unique molecular identifiers. TCRdb reprocessed the PCR reads via MiXCR and lists one record per CDR3 protein. The data show about 230,000 distinct CDR3 sequences, around 9.7% seen once. Here the sequenced sample was PBMCs from the stem cell graft donor, taken from the stem cell graft. Receptors originate from a human donor who donated a stem cell graft to a child with SCID.

The chain combines TRBV5-1 with TRBJ2-5; a weak D match, TRBD1 (5 bases). This CDR3 region has 17 residues. Germline V gives CDR1 SGHRS, CDR2 YFSETQ. Trimming pared 1 base from V and 5 bases from J, leaving 21 bases between. The CDR3 DNA follows: TGCGCCAGCAGCTTGTGGGGCAGTGGTCTGGAATGGGAGACCCAGTACTTC. This translates into CASSLWGSGLEWETQYF.

Many counts were recorded for this clonotype. V gene TRBV27 combines with J gene TRBJ1-4; D gene uncertain. Per germline, CDR1 MNHEY and CDR2 SMNVEV (reference sequence). The germline V and J ends were trimmed by 6 bases and 0 bases, with 11 bases remaining between them. This CDR3 is built from 15 residues. Written as DNA, the CDR3 is TGTGCCAGCAGCTCCCTCCAGGCAACTAATGAAAAACTGTTTTTT. This translates into CASSSLQATNEKLFF.

There are many counts of this clonotype. The CDR3, as DNA: TGCAGTGCTGTAAGACTACAGGGGGCCGGCAATCAGCCCCAGCATTTT. It encodes CSAVRLQGAGNQPQHF. This chain connects TRBV20-1 to TRBJ1-5; 9 nucleotides agree with TRBD1. The CDR3 is 16 amino acids. Trimming cost V 5 bases and J 2 bases; bases outside gene matches: 10. CDR1 is DFQATT and CDR2 is SNEGSKA in the germline V gene (reference sequence).

This clonotype has ten or more counts. This chain links TRBV9 with TRBJ2-1, with 8 bases aligning to TRBD1. In germline, CDR1 is SGDLS, CDR2 YYNGEE. The CDR3 is made up of 17 amino acids. Germline trimming cut 4 bases from V and 0 bases from J; bases unmatched to any gene: 9. In DNA form, the CDR3 reads TGTGCCAGCAGCCATAGTACAGGGGGGAGCTCCTACAATGAGCAGTTCTTC. Amino acids: CASSHSTGGSSYNEQFF.

In its sample, this clonotype was seen many times. The chain links TRBV10-3 to TRBJ2-1, with D possibly being TRBD2 (5 bases). CDR1 is ENHRY and CDR2 is SYGVKD in the germline V gene. The CDR3 covers 15 residues. Trimming removed 2 bases from V and 2 bases from J, with 10 bases in between. CDR3 sequence reads: CAISEEGYAYNEQFF. The CDR3 nucleotides are TGTGCCATCAGTGAGGAGGGATACGCCTACAATGAGCAGTTCTTC.

In its sample, this clonotype was seen many times. The rearrangement uses TRBV20-1 and TRBJ1-3, with 8 bases identical to TRBD1. CDR1 and CDR2 from the germline V gene are DFQATT and SNEGSKA (reference sequence). The ends lost 5 bases at V and 0 bases at J; junction bases unmatched: 6. The CDR3 contains 15 residues. In nucleotides, the CDR3 is TGCAGTGCTGGGGGACAGGATCTCTCTGGAAACACCATATATTTT. It translates to CSAGGQDLSGNTIYF.

The V call is TRBV18, the J call TRBJ2-7; weak D call: TRBD1 (5 bases). Germline V gives CDR1 KGHSH, CDR2 LQKENI. The CDR3 loop spans 16 amino acids. The ends were cut back, 4 bases at V and 2 bases at J, with 18 bases in the middle. CDR3 residues: CASSRTTDRSPYEQYF. CDR3 nucleotide sequence: TGTGCCAGCTCACGGACAACCGACCGATCCCCCTACGAGCAGTACTTC.

This clonotype was recorded at least ten times. V gene TRBV6-1 combines with J gene TRBJ1-4, with 10 bases fitting TRBD1. Germline loops: CDR1 MNHNS, CDR2 SASEGT. The CDR3 contains 15 residues. V gave up 6 bases and J gave up 5 bases; unmatched junction bases: 6. CDR3 coding DNA: TGTGCCAGCAGAGTCCCGGGACAGGGGAATGAAAAACTGTTTTTT. Translation: CASRVPGQGNEKLFF.

This clonotype was seen many times. J is TRBJ2-1 and V is TRBV5-1; tentatively, D is TRBD2 (6 bases). Germline-derived CDR1 and CDR2 are SGHRS and YFSETQ. The CDR3 runs to 16 residues. V was shortened by 1 base and J by 10 bases, with 21 bases between the two germline ends. CDR3 in amino acids: CASSLRSAGFAKEQFF. The DNA for the CDR3 is TGCGCCAGCAGCTTGCGATCGGCGGGGTTCGCGAAAGAGCAGTTCTTC.

This clonotype was seen many times. CDR3 coding DNA: TGTGCCAGCAGCCAAGATCTCGGGGGATATGGAAACACCATATATTTT. Protein product: CASSQDLGGYGNTIYF. The chain employs TRBV4-2 and TRBJ1-3; a possible D gene is TRBD1 (5 bases). CDR3 length equals 16 residues. Germline V lookup: CDR1 LGHNA, CDR2 YNFKEQ. V was trimmed by 0 bases and J by 3 bases, leaving 12 bases between them.

This clonotype has at least ten counts. The CDR3 DNA reads TGTGCCAGCAGCTTAACCCCGGACAGGGCTTCCTACAATGAGCAGTTCTTC. Translation: CASSLTPDRASYNEQFF. The V gene is TRBV5-5, the J gene TRBJ2-1, with TRBD1 matching 8 bases. This CDR3 is 17 amino acids long. The V gene end was trimmed by 2 bases and the J gene end by 1 base; junction bases not matched to a gene: 8. The germline V gene encodes CDR1 SGHKS and CDR2 YYEKEE (reference sequence).

This clonotype appeared many times. The chain links TRBV20-1 to TRBJ1-6; D might be TRBD1 (5 bases). The CDR3 has 13 residues. Between the trimmed V and J ends, which lost 6 bases and 5 bases, there was a span of 11 bases. The germline CDR1 and CDR2 sequences are DFQATT and SNEGSKA (reference sequence). The CDR3 loop is CSAMGVHNSPLHF. The CDR3, as DNA: TGCAGTGCAATGGGGGTCCATAATTCACCCCTCCACTTT.

This clonotype showed up many times. This chain connects TRBV7-9 to TRBJ1-1; TRBD1 agrees at 8 bases. Germline CDR1 and CDR2: SEHNR and FQNEAQ (reference sequence). Losses at the gene ends were 5 bases for V and 1 base for J; bases not matched to a gene: 9. The CDR3 has 16 amino acids. The CDR3 bases are TGTGCCAGCAGCCTAATCCCTGGACAGGGGAACACTGAAGCTTTCTTT. Translating it yields CASSLIPGQGNTEAFF. The entire variable domain, with the rest obtained from reference TRBV7-9 and TRBJ1-1, is as follows: DTGVSQNPRHKITKRGQNVTFRCDPISEHNRLYWYRQTLGQGPEFLTYFQNEAQLEKSRLLSDRFSAERPKGSFSTLEIQRTEQGDSAMYLCASSLIPGQGNTEAFFGQGTRLTVV.

This clonotype occurred many times. The chain joins TRBV20-1 to TRBJ1-6; D gene uncertain. CDR3 length: 13 residues. CDR1 is DFQATT, CDR2 SNEGSKA, per germline (reference sequence). V was shortened by 1 base and J by 11 bases, with 12 bases between the two germline ends. CDR3 nucleotide sequence: TGCAGTGCTAGAGCCGAAAGAGGGACACCCCTCCACTTT. This codes for CSARAERGTPLHF.

In this sample, this clonotype turned up many times. V gene TRBV5-1 combines with J gene TRBJ1-2, with 8 bases aligning to TRBD1. The CDR3 consists of 18 residues. The germline V gene encodes CDR1 SGHRS and CDR2 YFSETQ. Trimming took 4 bases from V and 2 from J; bases not matched to a gene: 16. The CDR3 is CASSPGQAVPKRNYGYTF. DNA of the CDR3: TGCGCCAGCAGCCCGGGACAGGCCGTACCAAAGAGAAACTATGGCTACACCTTC.

This clonotype turned up a few times. The J gene is TRBJ2-1, the V gene TRBV30; 12 bases agree with TRBD2. Germline values: CDR1 GTSNPN, CDR2 SVGIG (reference sequence). V was pared by 4 bases and J by 7 bases, with 8 bases of the junction left unmatched. This CDR3 region has 15 residues. DNA for the CDR3: TGTGCCTGGACCTCCCGGACTAGCGGGGTAAATGAGCAGTTCTTC. It is translated as CAWTSRTSGVNEQFF.